Presented here are 21 T cell receptor beta chains from one specimen sequenced in a study of blood T cell repertoires in COVID-19. The protocol was immunoSEQ multiplex PCR, while the TCRdb copy is restricted to in-frame clones and leaves out a portion. The table has about 250,000 clones, over 75% seen once. The sequenced sample consisted of PBMCs or T cells enriched from blood (not recorded which). Receptor source: a woman in her fifties or sixties with acute COVID-19.

The rearrangement uses TRBV19 and TRBJ2-1, with TRBD1 matching 7 bases. V shed 4 bases, J shed 6 bases, and the junction held 9 bases outside the gene matches. Germline V gene lookup returns CDR1 LNHDA and CDR2 SQIVND (reference sequence). This CDR3 region has 15 residues. The CDR3 loop reads CASSSVQGMFNEQFF. CDR3 coding DNA: TGTGCCAGTAGTAGTGTACAGGGGATGTTCAATGAGCAGTTCTTC.

V and J are TRBV4-3 and TRBJ2-3; D is ambiguous. Germline lookup yields CDR1 LGHNA and CDR2 YSLEER. The CDR3 length is 16 residues. V lost 4 bases to trimming and J lost 4 bases, with 18 bases between them. The CDR3 DNA reads TGCGCCAGCAGCCGGTCTCCGTACCCAAGCGCAGATACGCAGTATTTT. It yields the protein CASSRSPYPSADTQYF.

This chain links TRBV5-1 with TRBJ2-3; D remains unclear. V lost 0 bases and J lost 0, with 5 bases in between. The germline CDR1 and CDR2 sequences are SGHRS and YFSETQ. The CDR3 covers 14 residues. The CDR3 nucleotides read TGCGCCAGCAGCTTGGCCCCTAGCACAGATACGCAGTATTTT. Its protein product is CASSLAPSTDTQYF.

This sequence joins TRBV11-2 and TRBJ2-3; 15 bases are a match to TRBD2. CDR1 SGHAT and CDR2 FQNNGV come from the germline V gene. The V gene end was trimmed by 4 bases and the J gene end by 5 bases; junction bases not matched to a gene: 7. The CDR3 covers 17 residues. DNA of the CDR3: TGTGCCAGCAGCTCCGGACTAGCGGGGGGGCTTGGAGATACGCAGTATTTT. It codes for CASSSGLAGGLGDTQYF.

V is TRBV11-2 and J is TRBJ2-7; 12 bases fit TRBD2. Per the germline V gene, CDR1 is SGHAT and CDR2 is FQNNGV. The CDR3 totals 15 residues. The ends lost 4 bases at V and 4 bases at J; junction bases unmatched: 5. CDR3 coding DNA: TGTGCCAGCAGCTCCCTAGCGGGGGGGCAGTACGAGCAGTACTTC. It encodes CASSSLAGGQYEQYF.

The gene calls are TRBV7-9 and TRBJ2-5; 13 nucleotides match TRBD2. The CDR3 is 17 amino acids. V shed 1 base, J shed 2 bases, and the junction held 4 bases outside the gene matches. In germline, CDR1 is SEHNR, CDR2 FQNEAQ (reference sequence). The CDR3 nucleotides are TGTGCCAGCAGCTTAGGGGGGACTAGCGGGGTACAAGAGACCCAGTACTTC. It translates to CASSLGGTSGVQETQYF. Filled out from reference TRBV7-9 and TRBJ2-5, the complete variable domain reads DTGVSQNPRHKITKRGQNVTFRCDPISEHNRLYWYRQTLGQGPEFLTYFQNEAQLEKSRLLSDRFSAERPKGSFSTLEIQRTEQGDSAMYLCASSLGGTSGVQETQYFGPGTRLLVL.

The chain uses TRBV19 and TRBJ2-1; TRBD2 agrees at 14 bases. V shed 2 bases, J shed 7 bases, and the junction held 4 bases outside the gene matches. The CDR3 has 16 residues. Germline values: CDR1 LNHDA, CDR2 SQIVND (reference sequence). The CDR3 spells CASSIFRTSGGNEQFF. CDR3 nucleotide sequence: TGTGCCAGTAGTATATTTAGGACTAGCGGGGGGAATGAGCAGTTCTTC. Full variable domain (rest looked up from reference TRBV19 and TRBJ2-1): DGGITQSPKYLFRKEGQNVTLSCEQNLNHDAMYWYRQDPGQGLRLIYYSQIVNDFQKGDIAEGYSVSREKKESFPLTVTSAQKNPTAFYLCASSIFRTSGGNEQFFGPGTRLTVL.

This chain uses TRBV7-2 with TRBJ2-1; the D gene is possibly TRBD2 (6 bases). The V end was cut by 5 bases, the J end by 3 bases, with 14 bases between. The CDR3 extends over 15 amino acids. The germline CDR1 and CDR2 sequences are SGHTA and FQGNSA. The DNA of the CDR3 is TGTGCCAGCAGCGTAAAAAGGGGAGGCTACAATGAGCAGTTCTTC. This translates into CASSVKRGGYNEQFF.

The chain has TRBV14 and TRBJ1-2; D remains unclear. This CDR3 is built from 13 residues. Germline CDR1 SGHDN, CDR2 FVKESK. Between the trimmed V and J ends, which lost 1 base and 4 bases, there was a span of 7 bases. The CDR3 reads CASSQGLIYGYTF. Here the CDR3 DNA reads TGTGCCAGCAGCCAAGGACTGATCTATGGCTACACCTTC.

The V gene is TRBV18, the J gene TRBJ1-1; D uncertain. V gave up 3 bases and J gave up 0 bases, with 11 bases separating them. This CDR3 has 15 amino acids. Germline-derived CDR1 and CDR2 are KGHSH and LQKENI. The CDR3, as DNA: TGTGCCAGCTCACCGAGACGTAGCATGAACACTGAAGCTTTCTTT. Its translation is CASSPRRSMNTEAFF.

The chain carries TRBV7-9 and TRBJ1-2; no clear D gene. The CDR3 is made up of 15 amino acids. CDR1 is SEHNR and CDR2 is FQNEAQ in the germline V gene (reference sequence). Trimming removed 5 bases at V and 4 bases at J, with 17 bases between. CDR3 sequence reads: CASSRITGSPYGYTF. CDR3 in DNA: TGTGCCAGCAGCCGAATCACCGGGTCTCCCTATGGCTACACCTTC.

This chain links TRBV12-3 or TRBV12-4 with TRBJ1-1; maybe TRBD1 (5 bases). Trimming cost V 2 bases and J 8 bases, with 9 bases left between them. The CDR3 spans 12 residues. This chain's CDR3 is CASSLWGREAFF. The CDR3 coding sequence is TGTGCCAGCAGTTTATGGGGCCGCGAAGCTTTCTTT.

The V gene is TRBV4-3, the J gene TRBJ1-2, with TRBD1 matching over 9 bases. The length of the CDR3 is 15 residues. V lost 0 bases, J lost 5 bases, and 4 bases stayed unmatched. Germline CDR1 LGHNA, CDR2 YSLEER. This CDR3 is CASSQEDGQGYGYTF. In DNA, the CDR3 is TGCGCCAGCAGCCAAGAGGACGGACAGGGGTATGGCTACACCTTC.

This chain uses TRBV9 with TRBJ1-1; perhaps TRBD1 as D (5 bases). CDR1 and CDR2 (germline): SGDLS, YYNGEE. The V and J ends lost 4 bases and 6 bases respectively, with 10 bases between them. The CDR3 totals 12 residues. The CDR3 protein is CASSLGGAEAFF. Here the CDR3 DNA reads TGTGCCAGCAGCTTGGGAGGGGCTGAAGCTTTCTTT.

The genes are TRBV7-6 and TRBJ2-7, with TRBD2 matching over 10 bases. The V and J ends lost 1 base and 3 bases, in that order; junction bases with no gene match: 12. The CDR3 length is 18 residues. CDR1 and CDR2 (germline): SGHVS, FNYEAQ. The CDR3 DNA sequence: TGTGCCAGCAGCTTAGACCGTCGGGGTAGCGGGGGGCGCTACGAGCAGTACTTC. Its translation is CASSLDRRGSGGRYEQYF. The whole variable domain, filled in from reference TRBV7-6 and TRBJ2-7, reads GAGVSQSPRYKVTKRGQDVALRCDPISGHVSLYWYRQALGQGPEFLTYFNYEAQQDKSGLPNDRFSAERPEGSISTLTIQRTEQRDSAMYRCASSLDRRGSGGRYEQYFGPGTRLTVT.

The chain carries TRBV6-2 or TRBV6-3 and TRBJ2-6, with D maybe TRBD2 (5 bases). Germline CDR1 MNHEY, CDR2 SVGEGT. The CDR3 spans 15 residues. With 8 bases removed from V and 1 base from J, the gap between germline ends came to 12 bases. CDR3 nucleotides: TGTGCCAGCCGCCTAGAGGGATCTGGGGCCAACGTCCTGACTTTC. Amino acids: CASRLEGSGANVLTF.

The CDR3 sequence is CASSVDMGANYGYTF. CDR3 in DNA: TGTGCCAGCAGCGTAGACATGGGAGCTAACTATGGCTACACCTTC. This sequence joins TRBV9 and TRBJ1-2; no firm D call. The germline V gene encodes CDR1 SGDLS and CDR2 YYNGEE. The ends were cut back, 0 bases at V and 0 bases at J, with 9 bases in the middle. The CDR3 covers 15 residues.

The genes are TRBV7-8 and TRBJ1-2, with D hard to call. Per germline, CDR1 SGHVS and CDR2 FQNEAQ. The CDR3 runs 13 residues. V was trimmed by 5 bases and J by 4 bases, leaving 11 bases between them. The CDR3 DNA follows: TGTGCCAGCAGCCGCGACGGAGTCTATGGCTACACCTTC. It translates to CASSRDGVYGYTF.

The chain couples TRBV19 to TRBJ2-2, with unresolved D. The CDR3 consists of 12 residues. Germline CDR1 reads LNHDA; CDR2 reads SQIVND (reference sequence). Trimming left V 8 bases short and J 0 bases short, with 4 bases between. CDR3 nucleotides: TGTGCCAGTCGGGCGAACACCGGGGAGCTGTTTTTT. Encoded protein: CASRANTGELFF.

V usage is TRBV5-4 and J usage is TRBJ1-2; no definite D call. Trimming stripped 3 bases from V and 0 bases from J, with 21 bases between. Germline V gene lookup returns CDR1 SGHNT and CDR2 YYREEE (reference sequence). This CDR3 is built from 18 residues. The DNA of the CDR3 is TGTGCCAGCAGCTCCCCCCGAGAGGGTGCCGGTCCTAACTATGGCTACACCTTC. Amino acid sequence: CASSSPREGAGPNYGYTF.

In this sample, this clone turned up once. The chain is built from TRBV10-1 and TRBJ1-2, with D unresolved. The V gene lost 4 bases and the J gene lost 6 bases, with 21 bases spanning the gap. The CDR3 is 16 amino acids. Germline V CDR1 and CDR2: WNHNN, SYGVQD (reference sequence). The CDR3, as DNA: TGCGCCAGCAGTGCCTCCCGGGAGAATCTGTTAAATGGCTACACCTTC. It specifies CASSASRENLLNGYTF.